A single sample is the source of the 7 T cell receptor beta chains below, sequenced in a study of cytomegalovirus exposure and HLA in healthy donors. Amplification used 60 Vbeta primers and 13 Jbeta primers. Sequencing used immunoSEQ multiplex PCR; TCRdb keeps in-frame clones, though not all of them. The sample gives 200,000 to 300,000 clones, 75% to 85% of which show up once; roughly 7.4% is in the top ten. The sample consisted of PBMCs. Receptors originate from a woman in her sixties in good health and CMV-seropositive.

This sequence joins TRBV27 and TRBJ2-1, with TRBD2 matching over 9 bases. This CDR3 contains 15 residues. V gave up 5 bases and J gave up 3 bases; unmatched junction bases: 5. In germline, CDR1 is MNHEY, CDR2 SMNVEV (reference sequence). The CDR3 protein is CASSALAGFYNEQFF. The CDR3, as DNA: TGTGCCAGCAGTGCCCTAGCGGGATTCTACAATGAGCAGTTCTTC.

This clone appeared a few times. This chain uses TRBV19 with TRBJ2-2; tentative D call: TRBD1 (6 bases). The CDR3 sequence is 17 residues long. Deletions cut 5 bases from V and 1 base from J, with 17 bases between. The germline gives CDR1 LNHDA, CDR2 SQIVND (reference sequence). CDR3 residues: CASSLLGDKWNTGELFF. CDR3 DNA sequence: TGTGCCAGTAGTCTGCTAGGGGACAAGTGGAACACCGGGGAGCTGTTTTTT.

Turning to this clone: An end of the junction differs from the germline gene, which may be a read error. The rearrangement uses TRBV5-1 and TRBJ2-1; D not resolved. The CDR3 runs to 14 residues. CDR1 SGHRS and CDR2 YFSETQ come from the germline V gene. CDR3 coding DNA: TGCGCCAGCAGCTTCTCCCGGTCCTCCAATGAGCAGTTCTTC. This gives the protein CASSFSRSSNEQFF. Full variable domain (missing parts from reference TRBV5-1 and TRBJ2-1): KAGVTQTPRYLIKTRGQQVTLSCSPISGHRSVSWYQQTPGQGLQFLFEYFSETQRNKGNFPGRFSGRQFSNSRSEMNVSTLELGDSALYLCASSFSRSSNEQFFGPGTRLTVL.

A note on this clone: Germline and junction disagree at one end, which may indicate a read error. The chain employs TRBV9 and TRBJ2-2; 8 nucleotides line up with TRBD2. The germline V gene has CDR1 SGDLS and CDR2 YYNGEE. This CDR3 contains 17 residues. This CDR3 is CTSSPGSAGGPQGELFF. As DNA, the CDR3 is TGTACCAGCAGCCCAGGGTCGGCGGGAGGCCCGCAGGGGGAGCTGTTTTTT.

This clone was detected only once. CDR3 nucleotides: TGTGCCAGCAGTTCCGCCGGAGCGGGGGTCGGCTACACCTTC. Its protein product is CASSSAGAGVGYTF. The chain carries TRBV28 and TRBJ1-2, with a tentative D call TRBD1 (5 bases). Germline-derived CDR1 and CDR2 are MDHEN and SYDVKM. The ends were cut back, 4 bases at V and 8 bases at J, with 17 bases in the middle. This CDR3 has 14 residues.

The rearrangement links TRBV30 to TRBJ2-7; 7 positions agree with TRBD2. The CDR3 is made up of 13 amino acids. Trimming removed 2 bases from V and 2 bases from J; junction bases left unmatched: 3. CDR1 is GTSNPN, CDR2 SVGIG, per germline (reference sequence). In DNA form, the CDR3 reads TGTGCCTGGAGTCCTAGCGGCGCCTACGAGCAGTACTTC. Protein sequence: CAWSPSGAYEQYF.

The CDR3 protein is CASSVGFREDNVLTF. The CDR3 DNA reads as TGTGCCAGCAGCGTAGGCTTCAGGGAAGACAACGTCCTGACTTTC. V usage is TRBV9 and J usage is TRBJ2-6; D might be TRBD1 (5 bases). This CDR3 has 15 residues. The germline V and J ends were trimmed by 0 bases and 9 bases, with 13 bases remaining between them. Per the germline V gene, CDR1 is SGDLS and CDR2 is YYNGEE.